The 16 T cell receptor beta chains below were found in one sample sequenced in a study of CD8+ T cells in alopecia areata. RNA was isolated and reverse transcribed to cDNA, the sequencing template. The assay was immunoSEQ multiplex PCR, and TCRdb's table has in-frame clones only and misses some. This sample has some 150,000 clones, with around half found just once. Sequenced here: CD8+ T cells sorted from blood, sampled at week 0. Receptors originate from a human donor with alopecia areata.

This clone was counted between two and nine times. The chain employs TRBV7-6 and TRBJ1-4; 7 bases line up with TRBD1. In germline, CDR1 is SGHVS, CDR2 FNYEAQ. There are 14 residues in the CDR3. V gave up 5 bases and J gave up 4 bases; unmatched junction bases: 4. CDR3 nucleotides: TGTGCCAGCAGCCCGACAGGGAGTAATGAAAAACTGTTTTTT. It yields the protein CASSPTGSNEKLFF. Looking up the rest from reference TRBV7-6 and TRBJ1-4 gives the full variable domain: GAGVSQSPRYKVTKRGQDVALRCDPISGHVSLYWYRQALGQGPEFLTYFNYEAQQDKSGLPNDRFSAERPEGSISTLTIQRTEQRDSAMYRCASSPTGSNEKLFFGSGTQLSVL.

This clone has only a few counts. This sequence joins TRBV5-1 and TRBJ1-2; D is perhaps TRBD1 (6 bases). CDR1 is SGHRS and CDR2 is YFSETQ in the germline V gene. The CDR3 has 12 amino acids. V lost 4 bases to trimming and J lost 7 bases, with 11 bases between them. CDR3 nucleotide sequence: TGCGCCAGCAGCCCCACAGGGAGTGGCTACACCTTC. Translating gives CASSPTGSGYTF.

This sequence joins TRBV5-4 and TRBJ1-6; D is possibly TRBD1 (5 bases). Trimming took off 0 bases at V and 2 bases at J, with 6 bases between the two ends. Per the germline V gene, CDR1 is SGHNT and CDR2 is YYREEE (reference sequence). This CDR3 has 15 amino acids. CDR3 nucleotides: TGTGCCAGCAGCTTGGAAGGGGCCTATAATTCACCCCTCCACTTT. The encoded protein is CASSLEGAYNSPLHF.

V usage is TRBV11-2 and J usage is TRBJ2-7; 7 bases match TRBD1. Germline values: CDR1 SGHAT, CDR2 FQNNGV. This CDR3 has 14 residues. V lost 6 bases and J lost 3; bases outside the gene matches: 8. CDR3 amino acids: CASSLTGARYEQYF. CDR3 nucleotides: TGTGCCAGCAGTCTCACAGGGGCGCGCTACGAGCAGTACTTC.

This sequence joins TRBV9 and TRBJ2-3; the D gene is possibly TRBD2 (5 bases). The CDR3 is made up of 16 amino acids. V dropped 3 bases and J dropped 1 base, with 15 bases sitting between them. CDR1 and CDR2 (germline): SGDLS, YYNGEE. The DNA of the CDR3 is TGTGCCAGCAGCGAGCCTCTGGCCGGGGGCACAGATACGCAGTATTTT. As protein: CASSEPLAGGTDTQYF.

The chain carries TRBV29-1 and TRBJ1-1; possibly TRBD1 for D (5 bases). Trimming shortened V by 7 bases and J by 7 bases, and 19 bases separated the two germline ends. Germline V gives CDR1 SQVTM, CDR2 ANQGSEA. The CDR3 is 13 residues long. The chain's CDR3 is CSAVEGVGNEAFF. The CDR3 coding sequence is TGCAGCGCAGTGGAAGGGGTCGGGAATGAAGCTTTCTTT.

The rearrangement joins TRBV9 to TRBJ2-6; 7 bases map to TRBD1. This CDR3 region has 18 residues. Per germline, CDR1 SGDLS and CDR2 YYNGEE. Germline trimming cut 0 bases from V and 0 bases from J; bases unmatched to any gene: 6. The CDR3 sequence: CASSVAVTGNSGANVLTF. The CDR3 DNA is TGTGCCAGCAGCGTAGCCGTGACAGGGAACTCTGGGGCCAACGTCCTGACTTTC.

CDR3: CASSSGTSGGETQYF. In DNA form, the CDR3 reads TGTGCCAGCAGTTCTGGGACTAGCGGCGGAGAGACCCAGTACTTC. The gene calls are TRBV27 and TRBJ2-5; 11 bases match TRBD2. Germline assignment: CDR1 MNHEY and CDR2 SMNVEV (reference sequence). V dropped 4 bases and J dropped 4; count of bases not matched to a gene: 5. This CDR3 comprises 15 residues.

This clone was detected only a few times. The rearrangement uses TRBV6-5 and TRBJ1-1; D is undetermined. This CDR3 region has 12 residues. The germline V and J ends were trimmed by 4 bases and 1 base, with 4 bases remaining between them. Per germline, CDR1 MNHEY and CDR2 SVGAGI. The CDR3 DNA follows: TGTGCCAGCAGTTGGGGGAACACTGAAGCTTTCTTT. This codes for CASSWGNTEAFF.

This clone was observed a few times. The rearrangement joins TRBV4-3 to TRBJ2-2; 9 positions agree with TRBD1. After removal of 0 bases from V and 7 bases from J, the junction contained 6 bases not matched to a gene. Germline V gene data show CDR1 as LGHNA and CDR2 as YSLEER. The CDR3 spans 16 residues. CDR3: CASSQDRQGGNGELFF. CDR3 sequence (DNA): TGCGCCAGCAGCCAAGATCGACAGGGGGGAAACGGGGAGCTGTTTTTT.

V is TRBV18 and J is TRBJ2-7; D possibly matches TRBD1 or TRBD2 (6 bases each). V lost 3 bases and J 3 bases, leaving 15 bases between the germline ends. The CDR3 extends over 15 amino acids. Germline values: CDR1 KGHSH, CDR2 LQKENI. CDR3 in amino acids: CASSPQGTGDYEQYF. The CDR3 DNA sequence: TGTGCCAGCTCACCTCAGGGGACGGGGGACTACGAGCAGTACTTC. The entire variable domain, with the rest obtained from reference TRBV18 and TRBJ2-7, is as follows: NAGVMQNPRHLVRRRGQEARLRCSPMKGHSHVYWYRQLPEEGLKFMVYLQKENIIDESGMPKERFSAEFPKEGPSILRIQQVVRGDSAAYFCASSPQGTGDYEQYFGPGTRLTVT.

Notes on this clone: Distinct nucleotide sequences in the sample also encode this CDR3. CDR3 loop: CASSLNTEAFF. The DNA for the CDR3 is TGCGCCAGCAGCCTCAACACTGAAGCTTTCTTT. The chain carries TRBV5-1 and TRBJ1-1; D is undetermined. V dropped 4 bases and J dropped 2 bases, with 3 bases sitting between them. Germline V gene sequence: CDR1 SGHRS, CDR2 YFSETQ. The length of the CDR3 is 11 residues.

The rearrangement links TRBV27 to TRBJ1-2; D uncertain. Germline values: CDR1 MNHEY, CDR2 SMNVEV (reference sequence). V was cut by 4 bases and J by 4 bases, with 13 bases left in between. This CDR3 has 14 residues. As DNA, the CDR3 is TGTGCCAGCAGTTCCCAAGCAGGATTCTATGGCTACACCTTC. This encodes CASSSQAGFYGYTF.

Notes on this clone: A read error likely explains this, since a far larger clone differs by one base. Here the CDR3 reads CACSLRDTPNTGELFF. For the CDR3, the DNA is TGTGCCTGCAGCTTAAGGGACACACCGAACACCGGGGAGCTGTTTTTT. J is TRBJ2-2 and V is TRBV9, with D maybe TRBD1 (6 bases). The CDR3 contains 16 residues. Germline assignment: CDR1 SGDLS and CDR2 YYNGEE.

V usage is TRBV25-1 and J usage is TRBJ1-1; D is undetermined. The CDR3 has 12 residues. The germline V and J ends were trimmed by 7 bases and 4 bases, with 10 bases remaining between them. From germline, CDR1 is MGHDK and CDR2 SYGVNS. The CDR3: CASTISGTEAFF. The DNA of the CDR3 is TGTGCCAGCACCATATCGGGCACTGAAGCTTTCTTT. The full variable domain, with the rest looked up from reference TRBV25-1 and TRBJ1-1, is EADIYQTPRYLVIGTGKKITLECSQTMGHDKMYWYQQDPGMELHLIHYSYGVNSTEKGDLSSESTVSRIRTEHFPLTLESARPSHTSQYLCASTISGTEAFFGQGTRLTVV.

CDR3 in amino acids: CASSQDDRGSDEQFF. For the CDR3, the DNA is TGCGCCAGCAGCCAAGATGACCGCGGAAGCGATGAGCAGTTCTTC. The chain recombines TRBV23-1 with TRBJ2-1; D ambiguous. TRBV23-1 is an ORF for which the function is uncertain. V gave up 6 bases and J gave up 8 bases, with 20 bases separating them. The CDR3 sequence is 15 residues long.